Listed below are T cell receptor beta chains from one sample, sequenced in a study of identical twins. Each CDR3 protein gets one entry after TCRdb re-called the 5' RACE reads with MiXCR. Of 700,000 to 950,000 distinct CDR3 sequences detected, approximately 13% appear once; the ten largest clones hold about 1.6%. These data also formed part of another study, on yellow fever vaccine responses in identical twins.

The sequencing input was PBMCs. The receptors stem from a woman between 18 and 29 years old in good health. Each CDR3 is given with its conserved first and last residue. The D gene is left open where the match is weak. Not every row has a clone size; where given, it reads once, few, many or a size class.

d_gene: .; v_gene: TRBV29-1; j_gene: TRBJ2-5; abundance: few; CDR3nt: TGCAGCGTTGAAGGTGCGTCTAGCGAGTTCCAAGAGACCCAGTACTTC; CDR3aa: CSVEGASSEFQETQYF
d_gene: TRBD2; v_gene: TRBV20-1; j_gene: TRBJ2-1; abundance: few; CDR3nt: TGCAGTGCACTTCATTCTAGCGGGAGTCGGGTTGAGCAGTTCTTC; CDR3aa: CSALHSSGSRVEQFF
d_gene: .; v_gene: TRBV5-1; j_gene: TRBJ1-5; abundance: .; CDR3nt: TGCGCCAGCAGCCGTCAGGGGATTGGGAGCAATCAGCCCCAGCATTTT; CDR3aa: CASSRQGIGSNQPQHF
d_gene: .; v_gene: TRBV7-3; j_gene: TRBJ2-7; abundance: .; CDR3nt: TGTGCCAGCAGCTTAAGCGGGGGACAAACCTACGAGCAGTACTTC; CDR3aa: CASSLSGGQTYEQYF
d_gene: .; v_gene: TRBV12-3/TRBV12-4; j_gene: TRBJ2-7; abundance: few; CDR3nt: TGTGCCAGCAGTTTAGCGGGACTCAACGAGCAGTACTTC; CDR3aa: CASSLAGLNEQYF
d_gene: .; v_gene: TRBV7-4; j_gene: TRBJ2-2; abundance: .; CDR3nt: TGTGCCAGTCCCGGAGGGGAGCTGTTTTTT; CDR3aa: CASPGGELFF
d_gene: TRBD1; v_gene: TRBV12-3/TRBV12-4; j_gene: TRBJ1-4; abundance: .; CDR3nt: TGTGCCAGCAGCCCAGGGGGCCAGGGTGAAAAACTGTTTTTT; CDR3aa: CASSPGGQGEKLFF
d_gene: .; v_gene: TRBV5-1; j_gene: TRBJ2-3; abundance: .; CDR3nt: TGCGCCAGCAGGCGGGGTTACACAGATACGCAGTATTTT; CDR3aa: CASRRGYTDTQYF
d_gene: .; v_gene: TRBV11-2; j_gene: TRBJ2-2; abundance: .; CDR3nt: TGTGCCAGCAGTGCCTCTAGCTCACAAACAGCCGGGGAGCTGTTTTTT; CDR3aa: CASSASSSQTAGELFF
d_gene: .; v_gene: TRBV15; j_gene: TRBJ1-5; abundance: .; CDR3nt: TGTGCCACCAGCAGAGAAGTAACTGGCAGCAATCAGCCCCAGCATTTT; CDR3aa: CATSREVTGSNQPQHF
d_gene: .; v_gene: TRBV27; j_gene: TRBJ1-2; abundance: .; CDR3nt: TGTGCCAGCAGTACACAAGGGGGGAACTATGGCTACACCTTC; CDR3aa: CASSTQGGNYGYTF
d_gene: TRBD2; v_gene: TRBV5-4; j_gene: TRBJ2-1; abundance: few; CDR3nt: TGTGCCAGCAGCGCAGCCATAGGAGGGGCGACCCTGACTAGCAGAAGCTCCTACAATGAGCAGTTCTTC; CDR3aa: CASSAAIGGATLTSRSSYNEQFF
d_gene: TRBD1; v_gene: TRBV6-5; j_gene: TRBJ1-2; abundance: .; CDR3nt: TGTGCCAGCAGTTACGACAGGGGGCTTGGCTACACCTTC; CDR3aa: CASSYDRGLGYTF
d_gene: TRBD2; v_gene: TRBV4-1; j_gene: TRBJ2-2; abundance: .; CDR3nt: TGCGCCAGCAGCCAAGATTGGGCTAGCGGGGCGAACACCGGGGAGCTGTTTTTT; CDR3aa: CASSQDWASGANTGELFF
d_gene: .; v_gene: TRBV9; j_gene: TRBJ1-2; abundance: .; CDR3nt: TGTGCCAGCAACAATCGGGGCTATGGCTACACCTTC; CDR3aa: CASNNRGYGYTF
d_gene: .; v_gene: TRBV5-1; j_gene: TRBJ2-2; abundance: few; CDR3nt: TGCGCCAGCAGCCCCCAGACTCAGGGAACCGGGGAGCTGTTTTTT; CDR3aa: CASSPQTQGTGELFF
d_gene: TRBD1; v_gene: TRBV10-3; j_gene: TRBJ1-5; abundance: few; CDR3nt: TGTGCCATCGGGGACAGGGGGAGCAATCAGCCCCAGCATTTT; CDR3aa: CAIGDRGSNQPQHF